This T cell receptor (beta chain) is from a study of T cells in Graves' hyperthyroidism and ophthalmopathy. Study-wide findings and caveats: Most expanded thyroid clonotypes above 0.001 also appeared in blood.

This clonotype was counted a few times. The antigen remains undetermined. Amplification of TCR beta CDR3 regions was performed using RNA transcripts as template. When the TCR CDR3 underwent first-round RT-PCR, the HTBI primer set was used. Via MiXCR, TCRdb re-called the multiplex PCR reads, giving one row per CDR3 protein. The table includes about 610,000 distinct CDR3 sequences, over 12% detected once. This receptor was taken from a woman aged 35 to 49 with Graves' ophthalmopathy. The sample comprised blood.

The CDR3 region has the DNA TGTGCCAGCAGCATTAGCGGAATAGCCAAAAACATTCAGTACTTC. This encodes CASSISGIAKNIQYF. This chain links TRBV7-2 with TRBJ2-4; possibly TRBD2 for D (6 bases). The V end was cut by 5 bases, the J end by 0 bases, with 11 bases between. Germline values: CDR1 SGHTA, CDR2 FQGNSA. The CDR3 covers 15 residues. The full variable domain, completed using reference TRBV7-2 and TRBJ2-4, is GAGVSQSPSNKVTEKGKDVELRCDPISGHTALYWYRQSLGQGLEFLIYFQGNSAPDKSGLPSDRFSAERTGGSVSTLTIQRTQQEDSAVYLCASSISGIAKNIQYFGAGTRLSVL.